The clone carrying this T cell receptor beta chain was seen a single time. Its antigen is unknown. These data are taken from a study of cytomegalovirus exposure and HLA in healthy donors. Study-level background: The use of the same platform for the 90 to 150 validation repertoires and the roughly 730 first-cohort repertoires was reported by a later analysis. Study conclusions and caveats: It was reportedly the case that the classifier diagnosed cytomegalovirus status with high specificity and sensitivity. Associated with cytomegalovirus, according to the listing, were 150 to 200 TCR beta chains. Generally TCR sequences proved uncommon, though certain public TCRs appeared in numerous donors.

Trimming cost V 0 bases and J 7 bases, with 11 bases left between them. Germline V gene lookup returns CDR1 SGHRS and CDR2 YFSETQ. This CDR3 has 14 residues. Sequencing used immunoSEQ multiplex PCR; TCRdb keeps in-frame clones, though not all of them. The table records 200,000 to 250,000 clones, around 87% of them present only once. The TCR comes from a woman between 18 and 29 years old in good health and CMV-seropositive. Material for sequencing was PBMCs. The V gene is TRBV5-1, the J gene TRBJ2-1, with a tentative D call TRBD1 (5 bases). This CDR3 is CASSLGSQGNEQFF. The CDR3 DNA reads TGCGCCAGCAGCTTGGGGTCTCAGGGAAATGAGCAGTTCTTC.